The 13 T cell receptor beta chains below come from one sample, sequenced in a study of neurological immune-mediated disorders. MiXCR, run by TCRdb on the 5' RACE reads, gives a single entry per CDR3 protein. The table has approximately 70,000 distinct CDR3 sequences, about 4% seen once. Sequenced sample: PBMCs. Receptors were obtained from a man younger than 45 with multiple sclerosis.

There are many counts of this clonotype. V gene TRBV12-3 or TRBV12-4 combines with J gene TRBJ2-5; 7 nucleotides align to TRBD1. Trimming at V came to 6 bases and at J to 1 base, leaving 8 bases not matched to a gene. The CDR3 has 15 residues. The CDR3 DNA follows: TGTGCCAGCAGGGGGGACAGCAGCGGCCAAGAGACCCAGTACTTC. Its protein product is CASRGDSSGQETQYF.

Regarding this clonotype: This clone may be a read error of a much larger clone one base away. The chain uses TRBV20-1 and TRBJ2-1, with a possible D match to TRBD1 (6 bases). CDR1 is DFQATT and CDR2 is SNEGSKA in the germline V gene (reference sequence). The V end lost 7 bases, the J end lost 7 bases, and 14 bases lay between the germline ends. This CDR3 contains 12 residues. CDR3 in amino acids: CSELGAGNEQFF. The DNA of the CDR3 is TGCAGTGAGTTGGGGGCCGGGAATGAGCAGTTCTTC.

This clonotype was picked up many times. The chain joins TRBV21-1 to TRBJ2-4. TRBV21-1 represents a pseudogene. The CDR3 spans 9 residues. Here the CDR3 reads CATKNIQYF. The CDR3 nucleotides are TGTGCCACCAAAAACATTCAGTACTTC.

This clonotype has a count of ten or more. In DNA, the CDR3 is TGCGCCAGCAGCCTTTATGGGGGGGTGGATCAGCCCCAGCATTTT. Its protein product is CASSLYGGVDQPQHF. The chain has TRBV5-1 and TRBJ1-5; the D gene is possibly TRBD1 (5 bases). The length of the CDR3 is 15 residues. Germline CDR1 is SGHRS and CDR2 is YFSETQ. V was cut by 4 bases and J by 5 bases, with 16 bases left in between.

This clonotype was observed many times. V gene TRBV5-1 combines with J gene TRBJ1-1; 8 bases line up with TRBD1. V gave up 4 bases and J gave up 2 bases; unmatched junction bases: 4. Germline-derived CDR1 and CDR2 are SGHRS and YFSETQ. CDR3 length: 14 amino acids. The CDR3 loop reads CASSGGQVNTEAFF. The DNA for the CDR3 is TGCGCCAGCAGCGGGGGACAGGTAAACACTGAAGCTTTCTTT.

This clonotype has at least ten counts. V gene TRBV4-1 combines with J gene TRBJ1-5; 7 nucleotides line up with TRBD1. Germline loops: CDR1 MGHRA, CDR2 YSYEKL. The CDR3 extends over 19 amino acids. J lost 3 bases, V lost 3 bases, and 17 bases had no gene match. The DNA of the CDR3 is TGCGCCAGCAGCCACATTGGGACAGACCCTAGTACCCTCAATCAGCCCCAGCATTTT. Protein product: CASSHIGTDPSTLNQPQHF.

This clonotype came up many times. The rearrangement joins TRBV5-1 to TRBJ2-2, with D possibly matching TRBD1 (6 bases). The CDR3 consists of 15 residues. Germline loops: CDR1 SGHRS, CDR2 YFSETQ. The ends were cut back, 1 base at V and 4 bases at J, with 11 bases in the middle. For the CDR3, the DNA is TGCGCCAGCAGCTTGAGGGGGACGTCCACCGGGGAGCTGTTTTTT. It is translated as CASSLRGTSTGELFF. Supplemented by reference TRBV5-1 and TRBJ2-2, the full variable domain reads KAGVTQTPRYLIKTRGQQVTLSCSPISGHRSVSWYQQTPGQGLQFLFEYFSETQRNKGNFPGRFSGRQFSNSRSEMNVSTLELGDSALYLCASSLRGTSTGELFFGEGSRLTVL.

This clonotype was picked up many times. The rearrangement links TRBV20-1 to TRBJ2-7, with 9 bases that match TRBD1. The junction had 4 bases not matched to a gene; V was cut back by 0 bases and J by 1 base. Germline V lookup: CDR1 DFQATT, CDR2 SNEGSKA (reference sequence). The CDR3 extends over 15 amino acids. The CDR3 nucleotides are TGCAGTGCTAGAGATGGGGGGACAGGGTCCTACGAGCAGTACTTC. The encoded protein is CSARDGGTGSYEQYF.

This clonotype was counted many times. The gene calls are TRBV5-1 and TRBJ1-3; D possibly corresponds to TRBD1 (5 bases). The CDR3 spans 15 residues. Per the germline V gene, CDR1 is SGHRS and CDR2 is YFSETQ. Between the trimmed V and J ends, which lost 0 bases and 2 bases, there was a span of 9 bases. The CDR3 region is CASSLARGTGNTIYF. CDR3 DNA sequence: TGCGCCAGCAGCTTGGCGAGGGGTACTGGAAACACCATATATTTT. Combining the CDR3 with reference TRBV5-1 and TRBJ1-3 gives the whole variable domain KAGVTQTPRYLIKTRGQQVTLSCSPISGHRSVSWYQQTPGQGLQFLFEYFSETQRNKGNFPGRFSGRQFSNSRSEMNVSTLELGDSALYLCASSLARGTGNTIYFGEGSWLTVV.

This clonotype was counted many times. V gene TRBV5-1 combines with J gene TRBJ1-2; no clear D. The V and J ends lost 4 bases and 2 bases respectively, with 9 bases between them. The CDR3 consists of 13 residues. Germline-derived CDR1 and CDR2 are SGHRS and YFSETQ. The CDR3 loop is CASSPDPNYGYTF. The CDR3 nucleotides read TGCGCCAGCAGCCCGGACCCCAACTATGGCTACACCTTC.

This clonotype has at least ten counts. The rearrangement uses TRBV4-3 and TRBJ2-3; 7 positions match TRBD1. With V trimmed by 0 bases and J by 6 bases, 12 bases remained unmatched. This CDR3 is built from 17 residues. Germline V gene data show CDR1 as LGHNA and CDR2 as YSLEER. The CDR3 DNA reads TGCGCCAGCAGCCAAGATTCGACAACAGGGGCGCCGGATACGCAGTATTTT. Amino acids: CASSQDSTTGAPDTQYF.

This clonotype showed up many times. The chain uses TRBV11-2 and TRBJ2-1; 11 bases line up with TRBD2. The CDR3 length is 15 residues. J lost 8 bases, V lost 3 bases, and 6 bases had no gene match. Germline CDR1 and CDR2: SGHAT and FQNNGV. This chain's CDR3 is CASSFTSGGVDEQFF. Here the CDR3 DNA reads TGTGCCAGCAGCTTTACTAGCGGGGGTGTCGATGAGCAGTTCTTC.

This clonotype came up many times. This chain links TRBV11-2 with TRBJ2-1; 10 bases match TRBD2. Germline V gives CDR1 SGHAT, CDR2 FQNNGV. This CDR3 region has 19 residues. V dropped 0 bases and J dropped 0; count of bases not matched to a gene: 8. The CDR3 sequence: CASSLDRLAGASSYNEQFF. The CDR3 bases are TGTGCCAGCAGCTTAGATCGGCTAGCGGGGGCTAGCTCCTACAATGAGCAGTTCTTC. The full variable domain, with the rest looked up from reference TRBV11-2 and TRBJ2-1, is EAGVAQSPRYKIIEKRQSVAFWCNPISGHATLYWYQQILGQGPKLLIQFQNNGVVDDSQLPKDRFSAERLKGVDSTLKIQPAKLEDSAVYLCASSLDRLAGASSYNEQFFGPGTRLTVL.